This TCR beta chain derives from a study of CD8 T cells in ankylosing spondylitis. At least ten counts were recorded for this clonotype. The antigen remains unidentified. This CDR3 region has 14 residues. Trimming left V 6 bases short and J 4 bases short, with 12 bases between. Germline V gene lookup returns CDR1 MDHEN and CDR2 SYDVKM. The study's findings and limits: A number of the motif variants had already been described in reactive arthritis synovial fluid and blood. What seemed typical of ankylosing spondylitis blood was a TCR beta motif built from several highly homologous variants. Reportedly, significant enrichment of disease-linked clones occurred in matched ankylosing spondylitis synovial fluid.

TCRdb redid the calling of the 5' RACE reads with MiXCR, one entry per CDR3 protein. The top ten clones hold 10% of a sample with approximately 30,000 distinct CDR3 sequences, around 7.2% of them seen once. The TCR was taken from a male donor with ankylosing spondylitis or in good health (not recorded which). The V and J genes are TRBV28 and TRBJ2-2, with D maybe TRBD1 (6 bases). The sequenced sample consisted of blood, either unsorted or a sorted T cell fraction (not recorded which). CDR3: CASRYGQFTGELFF. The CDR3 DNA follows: TGTGCCAGCAGATATGGACAGTTCACCGGGGAGCTGTTTTTT.